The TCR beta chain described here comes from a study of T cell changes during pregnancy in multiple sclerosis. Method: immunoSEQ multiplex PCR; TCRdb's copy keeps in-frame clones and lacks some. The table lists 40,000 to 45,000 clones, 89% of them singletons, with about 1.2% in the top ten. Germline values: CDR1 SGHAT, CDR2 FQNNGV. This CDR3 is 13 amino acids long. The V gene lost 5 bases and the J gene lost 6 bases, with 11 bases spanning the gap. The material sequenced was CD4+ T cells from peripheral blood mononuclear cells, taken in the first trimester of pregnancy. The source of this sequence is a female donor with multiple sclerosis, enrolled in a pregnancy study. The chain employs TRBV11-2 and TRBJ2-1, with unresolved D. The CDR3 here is CASSHPPTNEQFF. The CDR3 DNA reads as TGTGCCAGCAGCCATCCCCCTACCAATGAGCAGTTCTTC.